The text below deals with one T cell receptor beta chain. Its antigen remains unidentified. This sample is drawn from a study of Ad26.COV2.S vaccination and SARS-CoV-2 variants. Some clones are missing from TCRdb's copy, which holds only in-frame ones; the method was immunoSEQ multiplex PCR. Of approximately 420,000 clones in the sample, approximately 86% are singletons; the top ten hold 3.5%. The V and J ends lost 4 bases and 0 bases respectively, with 12 bases between them. CDR1 and CDR2 (germline): MGHRA, YSYEKL. The CDR3 length is 15 residues. Treatment in this sample: 19 received Ad26.COV2.S at low or high dose, single or two shots; roughly 5 received placebo; per-sample allocation not given. All samples were drawn on day 63, counting from the first vaccine or placebo injection. Findings and caveats of the study: Greater spike-specific TCR breadth was seen in vaccine recipients than in placebo recipients.

The chain links TRBV4-1 to TRBJ1-1; D is ambiguous. The material was peripheral blood, obtained in a trial of Ad26.COV2.S vaccine versus placebo. The sequence was collected from a person between 18 and 65 years old who received the Ad26.COV2.S COVID-19 vaccine or a placebo. CDR3 DNA sequence: TGCGCCAGCAGCCCTCTGGCAGACGTGAACACTGAAGCTTTCTTT. It codes for CASSPLADVNTEAFF.